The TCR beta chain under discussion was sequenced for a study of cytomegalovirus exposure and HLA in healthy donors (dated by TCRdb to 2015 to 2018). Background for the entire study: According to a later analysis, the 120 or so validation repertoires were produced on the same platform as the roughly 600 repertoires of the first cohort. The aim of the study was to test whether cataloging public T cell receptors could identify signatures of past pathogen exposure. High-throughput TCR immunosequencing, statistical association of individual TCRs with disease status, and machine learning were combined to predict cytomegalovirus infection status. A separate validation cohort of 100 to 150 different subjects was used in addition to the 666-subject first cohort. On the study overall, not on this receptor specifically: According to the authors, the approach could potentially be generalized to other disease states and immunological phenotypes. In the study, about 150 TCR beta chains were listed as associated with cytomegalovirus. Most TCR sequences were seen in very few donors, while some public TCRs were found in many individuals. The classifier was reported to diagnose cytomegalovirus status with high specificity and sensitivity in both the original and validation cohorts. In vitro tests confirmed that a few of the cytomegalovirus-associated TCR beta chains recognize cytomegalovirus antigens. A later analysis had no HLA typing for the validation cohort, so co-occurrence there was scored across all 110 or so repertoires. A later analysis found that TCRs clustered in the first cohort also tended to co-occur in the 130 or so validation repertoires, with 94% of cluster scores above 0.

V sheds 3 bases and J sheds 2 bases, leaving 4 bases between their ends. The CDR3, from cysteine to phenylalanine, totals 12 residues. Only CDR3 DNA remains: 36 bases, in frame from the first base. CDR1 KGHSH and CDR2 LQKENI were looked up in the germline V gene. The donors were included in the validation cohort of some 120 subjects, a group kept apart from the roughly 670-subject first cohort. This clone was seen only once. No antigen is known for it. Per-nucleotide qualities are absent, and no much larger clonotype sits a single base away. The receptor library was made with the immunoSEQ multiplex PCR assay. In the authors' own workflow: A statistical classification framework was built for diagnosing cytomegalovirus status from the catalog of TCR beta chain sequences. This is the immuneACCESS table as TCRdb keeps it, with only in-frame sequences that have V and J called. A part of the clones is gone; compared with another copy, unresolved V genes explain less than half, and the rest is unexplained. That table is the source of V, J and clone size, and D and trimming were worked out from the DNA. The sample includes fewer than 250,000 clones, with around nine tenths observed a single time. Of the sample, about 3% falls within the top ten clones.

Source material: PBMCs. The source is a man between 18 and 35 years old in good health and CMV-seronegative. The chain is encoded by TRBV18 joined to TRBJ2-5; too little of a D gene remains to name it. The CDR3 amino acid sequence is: CASSPQQETQYF. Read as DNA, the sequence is TGTGCCAGCTCACCTCAGCAAGAGACCCAGTACTTC.